This TCR beta chain was captured in a study of metastatic and nonmetastatic thyroid tumors. Study-wide points: Benign nodules reportedly had significantly lower TCR beta diversity than malignant thyroid tumors in blood and tumor.

CDR3 size: 14 residues. Germline V lookup: CDR1 LNHDA, CDR2 SQIVND (reference sequence). V was cut by 3 bases and J by 3 bases, with 11 bases left in between. Among the patients, none had received any treatment before thyroid surgery. As for this clone: No antigen is known for it.

TCRdb re-called the PCR reads through MiXCR. The sample has just over 15,000 clones; 3.5% to 4.5% are singletons. The sequencing input was tumor tissue. The TCR was taken from a female donor with papillary thyroid cancer or a benign thyroid nodule (not recorded which). Some clones in this sample may be carry-over from other donors' samples. The rearrangement links TRBV19 to TRBJ1-2; D gene uncertain. The CDR3 is CASSIFDTYYGYTF. CDR3 bases: TGTGCCAGTAGTATTTTTGACACATACTATGGCTACACCTTC.